This T cell receptor (beta chain) was identified in a study of T cells in Graves' hyperthyroidism and ophthalmopathy. The CDR3 is 14 residues long. Germline lookup yields CDR1 SEHNR and CDR2 FQNEAQ (reference sequence). The ends were cut back, 4 bases at V and 2 bases at J, with 9 bases in the middle. The investigators amplified TCR beta CDR3 regions from RNA transcripts. First-round RT-PCR with HTBI primers amplified the TCR CDR3 region. TCRdb re-derived calls from the multiplex PCR reads in MiXCR, one entry per CDR3 protein. The repertoire has under 700,000 distinct CDR3 sequences, 40% to 55% of them found once; the top ten carry 8.2%. Study-wide results and caveats: Blood shared most expanded thyroid clonotypes above 0.001.

Across 18 months, stable Graves' hyperthyroidism was marked by no progression to ophthalmopathy. Subjects aged 18 to 65 presented with newly diagnosed hyperthyroidism of less than 2 months' duration. Diagnoses were made from clinical symptoms, serum measures (thyroxine and TRAb), thyroid ultrasound and orbital computed tomography. Ten or more counts support this clonotype. Its specificity is unknown. The clonotype originates from a woman aged 18 to 35 with Graves' hyperthyroidism. The sample consisted of peripheral blood or thyroid tissue (not recorded which). The V gene is TRBV7-9, the J gene TRBJ1-5; possibly TRBD1 for D (5 bases). CDR3 loop: CASSSTRGNQPQHF. The DNA of the CDR3 is TGTGCCAGCAGCTCAACCAGGGGCAATCAGCCCCAGCATTTT. Full variable domain (remainder filled in from reference TRBV7-9 and TRBJ1-5): DTGVSQNPRHKITKRGQNVTFRCDPISEHNRLYWYRQTLGQGPEFLTYFQNEAQLEKSRLLSDRFSAERPKGSFSTLEIQRTEQGDSAMYLCASSSTRGNQPQHFGDGTRLSIL.